This T cell receptor (beta chain) was captured by sequencing in a study of T cells in Graves' hyperthyroidism and ophthalmopathy. Study as a whole: Blood from the periphery was taken at initial diagnosis, before any treatment. Study observations and caveats: From stable hyperthyroidism, ophthalmopathy was separated by a 13 V-J model.

It was RNA transcripts that yielded the amplified TCR beta CDR3 regions. The TCR CDR3 was amplified in a first-round RT-PCR using the HTBI primer set. In TCRdb, the multiplex PCR reads were re-called with MiXCR into one record per CDR3 protein. The sample includes fewer than 110,000 distinct CDR3 sequences, 16% of them seen just once. This clonotype has a count of ten or more. Its antigen remains unidentified. In patients aged 18 to 65, hyperthyroidism was newly diagnosed, with duration under 2 months. Patients showing uncontrolled infection, other autoimmune disease, pregnancy or lactation were ineligible. CDR1 is ENHRY and CDR2 is SYGVKD in the germline V gene. The CDR3 extends over 14 amino acids. V lost 4 bases to trimming and J lost 6 bases; unmatched junction nucleotides: 3.

Sequencing was done on a sample of blood. The clonotype originates from a woman aged 45-59 years with Graves' hyperthyroidism. The genes are TRBV10-3 and TRBJ2-1, with 10 bases fitting TRBD2. The CDR3 coding sequence is TGTGCCATCAGTGCGTGGACTAGCGGCAATGAGCAGTTCTTC. Translated: CAISAWTSGNEQFF.